The present TCR beta chain was sequenced within a study of T cells in Graves' hyperthyroidism and ophthalmopathy. Study outcomes and limitations: Blood also held most thyroid clonotypes expanded beyond 0.001.

TCR beta CDR3 region amplification was performed from RNA transcripts. The HTBI primer set was used in a first-round RT-PCR of the TCR CDR3. MiXCR was run by TCRdb on the multiplex PCR reads, yielding one entry per CDR3 protein. The data show under 650,000 distinct CDR3 sequences, under 20% seen once. This clonotype was picked up many times. The antigen is unknown. An absence of ophthalmopathy progression within 18 months meant stable Graves' hyperthyroidism. Diagnosis relied on clinical symptoms, serum thyroxine and TRAb, thyroid ultrasound and orbital computed tomography. An approximately 10 ml volume of fresh peripheral blood provided the PBMCs. This CDR3 is 15 amino acids long. Germline V gene lookup returns CDR1 MNHEY and CDR2 SVGAGI. The trim removed 2 bases at V and 4 bases at J, leaving 7 bases unmatched.

The origin of this receptor is a woman younger than 45 with Graves' hyperthyroidism. Sequenced: blood. The gene calls are TRBV6-5 and TRBJ1-2; 7 nucleotides agree with TRBD1. CDR3 in DNA: TGTGCCAGCAGTTACCTCCGGGGACAGTCCTATGGCTACACCTTC. Its protein product is CASSYLRGQSYGYTF.